A selection of T cell receptor beta chains follows, all from one sample in a study of cytomegalovirus exposure and HLA in healthy donors. Profiling relied on immunoSEQ multiplex PCR, and the TCRdb table lists in-frame clones only, not all of them. The repertoire holds 120,000 to 150,000 clones, with 88% as singletons. The sequenced sample was PBMCs. The receptor set was obtained from a woman aged 35 to 49 in good health and CMV-seronegative. The CDR3 runs from the conserved cysteine through the conserved F or W. Fields, in order: CDR3 protein, J gene, V gene.

CDR3: CASSLARDRGVRGTEAFF
J: TRBJ1-1
V: TRBV7-9

CDR3: CASSFKLGLSYNEQFF
J: TRBJ2-1
V: TRBV5-1

CDR3: CASSLDLAEEKQYF
J: TRBJ2-7
V: TRBV11-2

CDR3: CASSPRGISYEQYF
J: NA
V: TRBV14

CDR3: CASSLVLTGDEQFF
J: TRBJ2-1
V: TRBV7-6

CDR3: CASSLDTEAFF
J: TRBJ1-1
V: TRBV5-6

CDR3: CASSLTAHEQYF
J: TRBJ2-7
V: TRBV7-9

CDR3: CASSVESTGPLSYEQYF
J: TRBJ2-7
V: TRBV9

CDR3: CASSLVPKDRARGYTF
J: TRBJ1-2
V: TRBV27

CDR3: CASSSTTGGGTDTQYF
J: TRBJ2-3
V: TRBV27

CDR3: CASSLRGNANTEAFF
J: TRBJ1-1
V: TRBV7-6

CDR3: CAIRGTGSWDTQYF
J: TRBJ2-3
V: TRBV10-3

CDR3: CASSRERGKAFF
J: TRBJ1-1
V: TRBV7-2

CDR3: CATGLAGSYEQYF
J: TRBJ2-7
V: TRBV6-1

CDR3: CASSYSGGGVEKLFF
J: TRBJ1-4
V: TRBV6-5

CDR3: CASSSSETRGKYQETQYF
J: TRBJ2-5
V: TRBV5-1

CDR3: CASSPTVNEKLFF
J: TRBJ1-4
V: TRBV28

CDR3: CASSYSIAGAVYEQYF
J: TRBJ2-7
V: TRBV6-5

CDR3: CAWSSPLVEQYF
J: TRBJ2-5
V: TRBV30

CDR3: CSSSHFLDRSGGEAFF
J: TRBJ1-1
V: TRBV7-9

CDR3: CASSVATQTPLTSGRSYNEQFF
J: TRBJ2-1
V: TRBV9

CDR3: CASKTGTGQTGELFF
J: TRBJ2-2
V: TRBV2

CDR3: CSVASGSSYNEQFF
J: TRBJ2-1
V: TRBV29-1

CDR3: CPQHRGGYEQYF
J: TRBJ2-7
V: TRBV11-3

CDR3: CASSLRLAGTYEQYF
J: TRBJ2-7
V: TRBV13

CDR3: CASSYDEGSSYEQYF
J: TRBJ2-7
V: TRBV6-5

CDR3: CSVGTSGQETQYF
J: TRBJ2-5
V: TRBV29-1

CDR3: CASTPSGFYGYTF
J: TRBJ1-2
V: TRBV6-5

CDR3: CAISGNLAGVSNEQFF
J: TRBJ2-1
V: TRBV10-3

CDR3: CASSYRGMNTEAFF
J: TRBJ1-1
V: TRBV6-5

CDR3: CATSPVRGRTSYEQYF
J: TRBJ2-7
V: TRBV15

CDR3: CASSLRPSLRVSSYEQYF
J: NA
V: TRBV13

CDR3: CASSAGLAGEQFF
J: TRBJ2-1
V: TRBV13

CDR3: CASSTGSDRHYEQYF
J: TRBJ2-7
V: TRBV19

CDR3: CASSPRLVTDTQYF
J: TRBJ2-3
V: TRBV27

CDR3: CASSLATLGTDTQYF
J: TRBJ2-3
V: TRBV7-9

CDR3: CASSLPPGTQYPYEQYF
J: NA
V: TRBV28

CDR3: CASSETTPYEQYF
J: TRBJ2-7
V: TRBV2

CDR3: CASMGTSGSYEQHF
J: TRBJ2-7
V: TRBV5-4

CDR3: CASSSFRSGGGEQYF
J: TRBJ2-7
V: TRBV7-2

CDR3: CASSAGGTQYF
J: TRBJ2-5
V: TRBV2

CDR3: CSSSLDTGERNYGYTF
J: TRBJ1-2
V: TRBV7-9

CDR3: CASRPWTGEASSMGYTF
J: TRBJ1-2
V: TRBV28

CDR3: CASSAAGGRETQYF
J: TRBJ2-5
V: TRBV6-5

CDR3: CASSLSGVYEQYF
J: TRBJ2-7
V: TRBV5-8

CDR3: CAWSGTSGPFSYEQYF
J: TRBJ2-7
V: TRBV30

CDR3: CASSYLRRTEAFF
J: TRBJ1-1
V: TRBV6-5

CDR3: CASSAATGGGGQETQYF
J: TRBJ2-5
V: TRBV6-1

CDR3: CASKMTGGIDSPLHF
J: TRBJ1-6
V: TRBV6-5

CDR3: CASSESGGVNEQYF
J: TRBJ2-7
V: TRBV25-1

CDR3: CASSIIAGDSYNEQFF
J: TRBJ2-1
V: TRBV27

CDR3: CASALLGLAGGETQYF
J: TRBJ2-5
V: TRBV11-3

CDR3: CASSQRDVQETQYF
J: TRBJ2-5
V: TRBV5-6

CDR3: CASSLSSAHPYGYTF
J: TRBJ1-2
V: TRBV5-1

CDR3: CASRRDRMNTEAFF
J: TRBJ1-1
V: TRBV6-1

CDR3: CASSLVANEQFF
J: TRBJ2-1
V: TRBV11-2

CDR3: CASSLWGEGQGRLKAFF
J: TRBJ1-1
V: TRBV5-6